Following are 28 T cell receptor beta chains from one sample sequenced in a study of blood T cell repertoires in COVID-19. TCRdb keeps only in-frame clones here, not all; method: immunoSEQ multiplex PCR. The sample lists more than 200,000 clones, about 79% occurring once. The sequencing sample was made of peripheral blood. The receptors were gathered from a middle-aged woman who had recovered from COVID-19.

The chain has TRBV15 and TRBJ1-4; D gene uncertain. Germline V gives CDR1 LNHNV, CDR2 YYDKDF (reference sequence). The CDR3 is 15 amino acids. Trimming removed 3 bases from V and 2 bases from J, with 10 bases in between. CDR3 amino acids: CATSSRRFTNEKLFF. The CDR3 DNA follows: TGTGCCACCAGCAGTAGGAGGTTTACTAATGAAAAACTGTTTTTT.

As concerns this clone: One junction end does not reproduce the germline sequence, and a read error may be involved. DNA of the CDR3: TGTGCCAGTAGTCCGAGTGGGACAGCCAGCTCTGGAAACATCATATATTTT. Translation gives CASSPSGTASSGNIIYF. The chain carries TRBV19 and TRBJ1-3, with 7 bases matching TRBD1. Germline lookup yields CDR1 LNHDA and CDR2 SQIVND (reference sequence). The CDR3 is 17 amino acids. Full variable domain (rest looked up from reference TRBV19 and TRBJ1-3): DGGITQSPKYLFRKEGQNVTLSCEQNLNHDAMYWYRQDPGQGLRLIYYSQIVNDFQKGDIAEGYSVSREKKESFPLTVTSAQKNPTAFYLCASSPSGTASSGNIIYFGEGSWLTVV.

The chain couples TRBV7-2 to TRBJ2-5, with 7 bases that match TRBD2. CDR1 and CDR2 from the germline V gene are SGHTA and FQGNSA. This CDR3 is 15 amino acids long. V was pared by 4 bases and J by 2 bases, with 7 bases of the junction left unmatched. This chain's CDR3 is CASSSQQAGQETQYF. CDR3 DNA sequence: TGTGCCAGCAGCTCCCAACAAGCGGGGCAAGAGACCCAGTACTTC.

The chain uses TRBV6-5 and TRBJ2-7, with TRBD1 as a possible D gene (5 bases). The CDR3 has 15 amino acids. The ends were cut back, 0 bases at V and 4 bases at J, with 13 bases in the middle. Germline CDR1 reads MNHEY; CDR2 reads SVGAGI. The CDR3 region has the DNA TGTGCCAGCAGTTACTCAGGGGCCCCAGGGTACGAGCAGTACTTC. Its protein product is CASSYSGAPGYEQYF.

In its sample, this clone was seen a few times. The gene calls are TRBV30 and TRBJ2-7, with TRBD2 matching 11 bases. V lost 5 bases and J lost 3; bases outside the gene matches: 3. This CDR3 region has 13 residues. Per germline, CDR1 GTSNPN and CDR2 SVGIG (reference sequence). This CDR3 is CAWRLAGSYEQYF. CDR3 sequence (DNA): TGTGCCTGGCGACTAGCGGGGAGCTACGAGCAGTACTTC.

The chain joins TRBV9 to TRBJ2-1; the D gene is possibly TRBD1 (6 bases). Per germline, CDR1 SGDLS and CDR2 YYNGEE. The CDR3 contains 15 residues. Trimming pared 0 bases from V and 0 bases from J, leaving 7 bases between. The CDR3 nucleotides are TGTGCCAGCAGCGTAGAACAGGGCTCCTACAATGAGCAGTTCTTC. It encodes CASSVEQGSYNEQFF.

This chain uses TRBV3-1 (or the pseudogene TRBV3-2) with TRBJ1-2; 7 nucleotides align to TRBD1. The CDR3 has 14 residues. The germline CDR1 and CDR2 sequences are LGHDT and YNNKEL (reference sequence). Losses at the gene ends were 5 bases for V and 2 bases for J; bases not matched to a gene: 5. The CDR3 here is CASSKRDRNYGYTF. The DNA for the CDR3 is TGTGCCAGCAGCAAAAGGGACAGAAACTATGGCTACACCTTC.

The chain employs TRBV7-9 and TRBJ1-1; TRBD1 matches 7 bases. V lost 4 bases to trimming and J lost 5 bases; unmatched junction nucleotides: 1. This CDR3 spans 12 amino acids. Germline-derived CDR1 and CDR2 are SEHNR and FQNEAQ (reference sequence). The DNA of the CDR3 is TGTGCCAGCAGCTCAGGGGGGACTGAAGCTTTCTTT. Residues: CASSSGGTEAFF.

This clone appeared once. This sequence joins TRBV15 and TRBJ2-7, with 7 bases identical to TRBD2. This CDR3 is built from 16 residues. Germline V gene lookup returns CDR1 LNHNV and CDR2 YYDKDF (reference sequence). Trimming at V came to 0 bases and at J to 4 bases, leaving 9 bases not matched to a gene. CDR3 sequence reads: CATSRESGGFTYEQYF. As DNA, the CDR3 is TGTGCCACCAGCAGAGAGTCCGGGGGGTTTACATACGAGCAGTACTTC.

CDR3 loop: CASSIGLAGHNEQFF. CDR3 sequence (DNA): TGTGCCAGTAGTATCGGACTAGCGGGGCACAATGAGCAGTTCTTC. The J gene is TRBJ2-1, the V gene TRBV19; 12 nucleotides line up with TRBD2. The V gene's germline CDR1 is LNHDA and CDR2 SQIVND (reference sequence). The CDR3 has 15 residues. V lost 3 bases to trimming and J lost 5 bases; unmatched junction nucleotides: 2.

This clone was seen a single time. The chain links TRBV23-1 to TRBJ2-3; a weak D match, TRBD1 (6 bases). TRBV23-1 is annotated as an ORF whose role is uncertain. The length of the CDR3 is 12 residues. The ends were cut back, 6 bases at V and 13 bases at J, with 17 bases in the middle. The CDR3 DNA is TGCGCCAGCAGGCGTACAGGGAGTTTGAAGTATTTT. Translation gives CASRRTGSLKYF.

This rearrangement joins TRBV28 to TRBJ2-1; 7 nucleotides line up with TRBD2. The germline V gene has CDR1 MDHEN and CDR2 SYDVKM. This CDR3 contains 14 residues. Germline trimming cut 7 bases from V and 2 bases from J; bases unmatched to any gene: 5. CDR3 sequence reads: CASNRGGAYNEQFF. DNA for the CDR3: TGTGCCAGCAATCGCGGGGGAGCCTACAATGAGCAGTTCTTC.

V is TRBV3-1 (or the pseudogene TRBV3-2) and J is TRBJ2-2; 7 positions match TRBD2. Germline loops: CDR1 LGHDT, CDR2 YNNKEL (reference sequence). The ends lost 1 base at V and 4 bases at J; junction bases unmatched: 6. The CDR3 length is 16 residues. The DNA for the CDR3 is TGTGCCAGCAGCCAAGTCTTTACGGGGGGCACCGGGGAGCTGTTTTTT. This gives the protein CASSQVFTGGTGELFF.

This clone showed up just once. CDR3 coding DNA: TGTGCCAGCAGCCAGAGGACAGGGGGCTACAAAAAACTGTTTTTT. It yields the protein CASSQRTGGYKKLFF. This chain connects TRBV3-1 (or the pseudogene TRBV3-2) to TRBJ1-4; 11 bases are shared with TRBD1. The CDR3 has 15 residues. Germline CDR1 LGHDT, CDR2 YNNKEL (reference sequence). V gave up 3 bases and J gave up 9 bases; unmatched junction bases: 6.

The J gene is TRBJ2-3, the V gene TRBV6-5, with a possible D match to TRBD2 (5 bases). The CDR3 consists of 14 residues. V shed 0 bases and J shed 3 bases, with 7 bases lying between them. Germline CDR1 and CDR2: MNHEY and SVGAGI. The CDR3 loop is CASSYSTTTDTQYF. The DNA of the CDR3 is TGTGCCAGCAGTTACTCGACTACAACAGATACGCAGTATTTT.

Comment on this clone: One end of the junction does not line up with germline, which may come from a read error. The chain has TRBV11-2 and TRBJ1-6, with D tentatively TRBD1 (5 bases). Germline CDR1 is SGHAT and CDR2 is FQNNGV. The CDR3 consists of 14 residues. Here the CDR3 reads CASGLWGDNSPLHF. The CDR3 nucleotides are TGTGCCAGCGGCTTGTGGGGGGATAATTCACCCCTCCACTTT.

The chain links TRBV7-2 to TRBJ2-5; 9 bases map to TRBD2. This CDR3 spans 16 amino acids. Germline CDR1 is SGHTA and CDR2 is FQGNSA. The ends lost 1 base at V and 5 bases at J; junction bases unmatched: 8. The CDR3 sequence: CASSLGGGGAGETQYF. The DNA of the CDR3 is TGTGCCAGCAGCTTAGGTGGCGGGGGGGCCGGGGAGACCCAGTACTTC.

The chain has TRBV4-2 and TRBJ2-5, with 10 bases matching TRBD2. Trimming removed 4 bases from V and 5 bases from J; junction bases left unmatched: 10. CDR1 is LGHNA, CDR2 YNFKEQ, per germline. CDR3 length: 16 amino acids. The CDR3 here is CASSPTSGDLEETQYF. The DNA of the CDR3 is TGTGCCAGCAGCCCCACTAGCGGGGACCTAGAGGAGACCCAGTACTTC.

The chain combines TRBV6-6 with TRBJ1-1; D is possibly TRBD1 (6 bases). The CDR3 consists of 13 residues. Germline CDR1 is MNHNY and CDR2 is SVGAGI (reference sequence). The V and J ends lost 11 bases and 11 bases respectively, with 24 bases between them. CDR3 DNA sequence: TGTGCCGGAAACAGGGATCCAACTACTGGCGCTTTCTTT. Protein product: CAGNRDPTTGAFF.

The gene calls are TRBV28 and TRBJ1-2, with TRBD1 identical over 7 bases. CDR3 length equals 14 residues. Trimming at V came to 6 bases and at J to 4 bases, leaving 8 bases not matched to a gene. Germline assignment: CDR1 MDHEN and CDR2 SYDVKM. The CDR3 nucleotides read TGTGCCAGCAGCATCAGACAGGGATTCTATGGCTACACCTTC. Translation gives CASSIRQGFYGYTF.

The genes are TRBV25-1 and TRBJ2-3; 8 positions match TRBD1. The trim removed 5 bases at V and 3 bases at J, leaving 7 bases unmatched. This CDR3 is 15 amino acids long. Germline CDR1 and CDR2: MGHDK and SYGVNS. CDR3 in amino acids: CASSTWDRFTDTQYF. Written as DNA, the CDR3 is TGTGCCAGCAGTACCTGGGACAGGTTTACAGATACGCAGTATTTT.

This clone was seen just once. V is TRBV18 and J is TRBJ1-3; D may be TRBD1 (5 bases). This CDR3 contains 14 residues. Germline loops: CDR1 KGHSH, CDR2 LQKENI. V was cut by 3 bases and J by 3 bases, with 9 bases left in between. CDR3 residues: CASSPMTDGNTIYF. Here the CDR3 DNA reads TGTGCCAGCTCACCCATGACAGATGGAAACACCATATATTTT.

CDR3 sequence (DNA): TGTGCCAGCAGCCGCGAACTAGCGGGGAACTACGAGCAGTACTTC. This codes for CASSRELAGNYEQYF. This chain links TRBV6-5 with TRBJ2-7; TRBD2 matches 10 bases. Germline CDR1 is MNHEY and CDR2 is SVGAGI. The CDR3 is 15 amino acids. V lost 6 bases to trimming and J lost 3 bases; unmatched junction nucleotides: 8.

The chain uses TRBV2 and TRBJ2-2, with D possibly being TRBD2 (6 bases). The CDR3 is 15 amino acids. From germline, CDR1 is SNHLY and CDR2 FYNNEI. V was clipped by 7 bases and J by 4 bases, with 16 bases between them. The CDR3 bases are TGTGCCAGCACTACGGGACTTATGGGCACCGGGGAGCTGTTTTTT. It specifies CASTTGLMGTGELFF.

The V gene is TRBV19, the J gene TRBJ1-1; possible D gene TRBD1, 5 bases. V gave up 7 bases and J gave up 0 bases, with 9 bases separating them. The CDR3 loop spans 13 amino acids. Germline V gene sequence: CDR1 LNHDA, CDR2 SQIVND (reference sequence). The CDR3 spells CASNGGVNTEAFF. CDR3 coding DNA: TGTGCCAGTAATGGGGGGGTGAACACTGAAGCTTTCTTT. The complete variable domain, with remaining parts taken from reference TRBV19 and TRBJ1-1, reads DGGITQSPKYLFRKEGQNVTLSCEQNLNHDAMYWYRQDPGQGLRLIYYSQIVNDFQKGDIAEGYSVSREKKESFPLTVTSAQKNPTAFYLCASNGGVNTEAFFGQGTRLTVV.

This rearrangement joins TRBV2 to TRBJ2-5, with D possibly being TRBD1 (6 bases). This CDR3 comprises 14 residues. Germline CDR1 is SNHLY and CDR2 is FYNNEI. V lost 1 base to trimming and J lost 5 bases, with 11 bases between them. The CDR3 sequence is CASSEDSGVETQYF. The CDR3 DNA reads as TGTGCCAGCAGTGAAGACTCAGGGGTTGAGACCCAGTACTTC.

The chain carries TRBV9 and TRBJ1-1; D is possibly TRBD1 (6 bases). V lost 4 bases to trimming and J lost 1 base, with 14 bases between them. Germline CDR1 SGDLS, CDR2 YYNGEE. The CDR3 has 15 amino acids. CDR3 in amino acids: CASSPQTGQNTEAFF. In nucleotides, the CDR3 is TGTGCCAGCAGCCCACAGACAGGCCAGAACACTGAAGCTTTCTTT.

The chain joins TRBV11-2 to TRBJ2-1; 8 bases match TRBD2. This CDR3 has 13 residues. Germline CDR1 is SGHAT and CDR2 is FQNNGV. Trimming cost V 6 bases and J 9 bases; bases outside gene matches: 7. CDR3: CASRPSGGGEQFF. CDR3 DNA sequence: TGTGCCAGCAGGCCCAGCGGGGGTGGTGAGCAGTTCTTC.